A single sample is the source of the 14 T cell receptor beta chains below, sequenced in a study of T cell repertoires in cytomegalovirus infection (dated by TCRdb to the late 2010s). TCRdb shows the sequencer as Illumina HiSeq 1500. TCRdb reprocessing: public reads trimmed at Q25 with fastp, clones called with MiXCR, in-frame beta chains kept. Each CDR3 protein appears once, grouped with its most common genes and DNA. The sample contains roughly 340,000 distinct CDR3 sequences, roughly 28% of them found a single time. The top ten clonotypes cover about 20% of the sample. Which antigens these TCRs recognize remains unknown. The intended sense of this specimen's treatment or condition label: in vitro stimulation with specific CMV peptide epitopes to enrich CMV-specific T cells. The material was cultured PBMCs, obtained from culture after CMV antigen stimulation. The receptors were gathered from a human donor in good health (CMV status not recorded). Some clones in this sample may be carry-over from other donors' samples.

In this sample, this clonotype turned up a few times. This rearrangement joins TRBV11-2 to TRBJ2-7; 9 bases fit TRBD2. CDR3 length equals 14 residues. J lost 2 bases, V lost 5 bases, and 4 bases had no gene match. CDR1 is SGHAT, CDR2 FQNNGV, per germline. The DNA of the CDR3 is TGTGCCAGCAGCCGTATAGCGGGAGCCTACGAGCAGTACTTC. Translating it yields CASSRIAGAYEQYF. Filled out from reference TRBV11-2 and TRBJ2-7, the complete variable domain reads EAGVAQSPRYKIIEKRQSVAFWCNPISGHATLYWYQQILGQGPKLLIQFQNNGVVDDSQLPKDRFSAERLKGVDSTLKIQPAKLEDSAVYLCASSRIAGAYEQYFGPGTRLTVT.

The chain employs TRBV2 and TRBJ2-3, with TRBD2 identical over 9 bases. This CDR3 has 15 amino acids. V lost 7 bases and J lost 5; bases outside the gene matches: 10. Germline values: CDR1 SNHLY, CDR2 FYNNEI. For the CDR3, the DNA is TGTGCCAGCACTCGGCTAGCGGGGACGATAGATACGCAGTATTTT. It translates to CASTRLAGTIDTQYF. The variable domain in full, with the rest retrieved from reference TRBV2 and TRBJ2-3, is EPEVTQTPSHQVTQMGQEVILRCVPISNHLYFYWYRQILGQKVEFLVSFYNNEISEKSEIFDDQFSVERPDGSNFTLKIRSTKLEDSAMYFCASTRLAGTIDTQYFGPGTRLTVL.

This clonotype was seen only a few times. The V gene is TRBV19, the J gene TRBJ1-1; 7 bases line up with TRBD1. CDR3 length: 11 residues. After removal of 10 bases from V and 4 bases from J, the junction contained 3 bases not matched to a gene. Germline-derived CDR1 and CDR2 are LNHDA and SQIVND (reference sequence). The CDR3 protein is CATAGGTEAFF. CDR3 nucleotide sequence: TGTGCCACCGCAGGGGGCACTGAAGCTTTCTTT.

The V and J genes are TRBV29-1 and TRBJ1-1; D is unclear. Deletions cut 6 bases from V and 3 bases from J, with 8 bases between. From germline, CDR1 is SQVTM and CDR2 ANQGSEA. The CDR3 is 11 amino acids. The CDR3 coding sequence is TGCAGCGTGGGGATGTACACTGAAGCTTTCTTT. Amino acid sequence: CSVGMYTEAFF.

The V gene is TRBV19, the J gene TRBJ2-2, with unresolved D. The CDR3 contains 13 residues. V gave up 3 bases and J gave up 3 bases, with 5 bases separating them. CDR1 LNHDA and CDR2 SQIVND come from the germline V gene (reference sequence). This CDR3 reads CASSIWDTGELFF. CDR3 DNA sequence: TGTGCCAGTAGTATTTGGGACACCGGGGAGCTGTTTTTT.

There are a few counts of this clonotype. The V call is TRBV18, the J call TRBJ2-1; 8 positions match TRBD2. With V trimmed by 0 bases and J by 7 bases, 8 bases remained unmatched. CDR1 and CDR2 (germline): KGHSH, LQKENI. The CDR3 is 16 amino acids. This CDR3 is CASSPPPAGARNEQFF. The CDR3 nucleotides are TGTGCCAGCTCACCACCGCCAGCGGGAGCTCGGAATGAGCAGTTCTTC.

The chain carries TRBV20-1 and TRBJ1-4; D gene uncertain. The V and J ends lost 0 bases and 6 bases respectively, with 11 bases between them. Looked up from germline, CDR1 is DFQATT and CDR2 is SNEGSKA (reference sequence). This CDR3 contains 14 residues. CDR3 amino acids: CSAREPGSHEKLFF. The CDR3 nucleotides read TGCAGTGCTAGAGAACCGGGGAGTCATGAAAAACTGTTTTTT.

The rearrangement uses TRBV7-8 and TRBJ1-4; 7 bases line up with TRBD1. The CDR3 sequence is 20 residues long. J gave up 5 bases and V 0 bases, and 18 bases lay outside the gene matches. The V gene's germline CDR1 is SGHVS and CDR2 FQNEAQ. CDR3: CASSLANRGGYMATNEKLFF. CDR3 DNA: TGTGCCAGCAGCTTAGCGAACAGGGGTGGCTATATGGCTACAAATGAAAAACTGTTTTTT.

This chain uses TRBV4-1 with TRBJ1-6; no definite D call. Per the germline V gene, CDR1 is MGHRA and CDR2 is YSYEKL. The V end was cut by 1 base, the J end by 10 bases, with 11 bases between. The CDR3 has 14 amino acids. In nucleotides, the CDR3 is TGCGCCAGCAGCCAAGCCCGTCTCGGGTCACCCCTCCACTTT. Translating gives CASSQARLGSPLHF.

This clonotype was recorded at least ten times. The rearrangement links TRBV7-2 to TRBJ1-1; 11 nucleotides agree with TRBD1. The CDR3 extends over 16 amino acids. The V segment lost 5 bases and the J segment 6 bases; nucleotides outside the gene matches: 11. CDR1 and CDR2 (germline): SGHTA, FQGNSA. The CDR3 DNA follows: TGTGCCAGCAGCCCAAGGACAGGGGGCAGTATCTCTGAAGCTTTCTTT. Encoded protein: CASSPRTGGSISEAFF.

In this sample, this clonotype turned up a few times. CDR3 coding DNA: TGTGCCATCATGGGTGACAGCGGAGCCAAAAACATTCAGTACTTC. Amino acid sequence: CAIMGDSGAKNIQYF. The rearrangement links TRBV10-3 to TRBJ2-4; D could derive from TRBD1 or TRBD2 (5 bases each). The CDR3 covers 15 residues. Trimming pared 7 bases from V and 0 bases from J, leaving 13 bases between. Germline V CDR1 and CDR2: ENHRY, SYGVKD.

This clonotype was seen a few times. The chain combines TRBV5-6 with TRBJ1-6; 8 bases line up with TRBD1. Germline CDR1 and CDR2: SGHDT and YYEEEE. This CDR3 is 14 amino acids long. The V segment lost 4 bases and the J segment 7 bases; nucleotides outside the gene matches: 4. In DNA, the CDR3 is TGTGCCAGCAGCCGGGACAGGCGGAATTCACCCCTCCACTTT. Protein product: CASSRDRRNSPLHF.

This clonotype was found a few times. The chain recombines TRBV28 with TRBJ2-4, with D possibly TRBD2 on 6 matching bases. Germline lookup yields CDR1 MDHEN and CDR2 SYDVKM. This CDR3 has 13 amino acids. The V and J ends lost 4 bases and 8 bases respectively, with 12 bases between them. CDR3 DNA: TGTGCCAGCAGTTGGGAGGAGGAGGACATTCAGTACTTC. Translation gives CASSWEEEDIQYF.

This clonotype turned up a few times. The chain combines TRBV28 with TRBJ1-5; D is uncertain. The germline V gene has CDR1 MDHEN and CDR2 SYDVKM. With 3 bases removed from V and 3 bases from J, the gap between germline ends came to 9 bases. The CDR3 has 14 amino acids. The CDR3 reads CASSFLQANQPQHF. CDR3 coding DNA: TGTGCCAGCAGTTTTTTGCAGGCCAATCAGCCCCAGCATTTT. The full variable domain, with the rest looked up from reference TRBV28 and TRBJ1-5, is DVKVTQSSRYLVKRTGEKVFLECVQDMDHENMFWYRQDPGLGLRLIYFSYDVKMKEKGDIPEGYSVSREKKERFSLILESASTNQTSMYLCASSFLQANQPQHFGDGTRLSIL.